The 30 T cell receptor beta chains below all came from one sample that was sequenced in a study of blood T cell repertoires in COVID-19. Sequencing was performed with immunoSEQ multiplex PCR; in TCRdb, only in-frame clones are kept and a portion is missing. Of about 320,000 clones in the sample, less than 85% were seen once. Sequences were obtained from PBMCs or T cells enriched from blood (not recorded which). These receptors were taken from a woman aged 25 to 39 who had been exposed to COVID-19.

For the CDR3, the DNA is TGTGCCAGCACTCCCCCTCCCCGGTGTTACGGCTACACCTTC. Translating gives CASTPPPRCYGYTF. The chain has TRBV6-5 and TRBJ1-2; D uncertain. This CDR3 has 14 residues. The V end was cut by 7 bases, the J end by 8 bases, with 20 bases between. Germline V CDR1 and CDR2: MNHEY, SVGAGI.

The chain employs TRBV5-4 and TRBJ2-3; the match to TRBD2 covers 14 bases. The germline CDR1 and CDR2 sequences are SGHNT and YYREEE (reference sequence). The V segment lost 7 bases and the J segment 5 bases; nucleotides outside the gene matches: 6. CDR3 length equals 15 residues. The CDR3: CASYETSGRGDTQYF. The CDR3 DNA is TGTGCCAGCTACGAGACTAGCGGGAGGGGAGATACGCAGTATTTT.

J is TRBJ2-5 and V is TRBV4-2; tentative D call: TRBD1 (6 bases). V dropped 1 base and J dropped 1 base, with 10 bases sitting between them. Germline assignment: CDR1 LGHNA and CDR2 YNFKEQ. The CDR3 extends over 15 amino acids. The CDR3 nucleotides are TGTGCCAGCAGCCAAGTCTGGACAGTCCAAGAGACCCAGTACTTC. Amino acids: CASSQVWTVQETQYF.

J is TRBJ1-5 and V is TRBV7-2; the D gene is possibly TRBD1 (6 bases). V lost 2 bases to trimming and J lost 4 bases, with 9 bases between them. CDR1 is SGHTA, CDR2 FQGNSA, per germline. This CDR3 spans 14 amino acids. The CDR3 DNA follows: TGTGCCAGCAGCTTATGGACAGTTAATCAGCCCCAGCATTTT. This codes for CASSLWTVNQPQHF.

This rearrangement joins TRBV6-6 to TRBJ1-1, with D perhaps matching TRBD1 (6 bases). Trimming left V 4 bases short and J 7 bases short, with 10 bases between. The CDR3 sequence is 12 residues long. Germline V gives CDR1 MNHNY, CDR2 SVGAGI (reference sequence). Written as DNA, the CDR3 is TGTGCCAGCAGTTCCAGGGGCGGTGAAGCTTTCTTT. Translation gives CASSSRGGEAFF.

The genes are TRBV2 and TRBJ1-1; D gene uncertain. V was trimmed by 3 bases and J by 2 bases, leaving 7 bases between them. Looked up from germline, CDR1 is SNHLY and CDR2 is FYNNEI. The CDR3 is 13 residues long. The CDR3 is CASSDGTNTEAFF. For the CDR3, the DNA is TGTGCCAGCAGTGATGGCACAAACACTGAAGCTTTCTTT.

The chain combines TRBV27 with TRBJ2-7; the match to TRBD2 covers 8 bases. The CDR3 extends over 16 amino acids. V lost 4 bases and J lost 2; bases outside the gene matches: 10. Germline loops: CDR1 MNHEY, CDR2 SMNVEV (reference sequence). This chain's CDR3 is CASSSPTREGTYEQYF. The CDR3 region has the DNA TGTGCCAGCAGTTCCCCGACTCGGGAGGGTACCTACGAGCAGTACTTC.

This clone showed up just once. This chain's CDR3 is CAWDRGALTSGNTIYF. The CDR3 DNA sequence: TGTGCCTGGGACCGGGGGGCTCTTACCTCTGGAAACACCATATATTTT. V usage is TRBV30 and J usage is TRBJ1-3; D might be TRBD1 (6 bases). V gave up 5 bases and J gave up 0 bases, with 17 bases separating them. In germline, CDR1 is GTSNPN, CDR2 SVGIG (reference sequence). The CDR3 is 16 amino acids.

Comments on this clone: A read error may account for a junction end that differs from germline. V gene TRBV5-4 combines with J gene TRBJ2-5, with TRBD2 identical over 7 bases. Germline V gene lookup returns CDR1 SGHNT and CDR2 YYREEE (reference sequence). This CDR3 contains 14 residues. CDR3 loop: CAGSIGTIQETQYF. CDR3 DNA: TGTGCCGGCAGCATTGGGACTATCCAAGAGACCCAGTACTTC.

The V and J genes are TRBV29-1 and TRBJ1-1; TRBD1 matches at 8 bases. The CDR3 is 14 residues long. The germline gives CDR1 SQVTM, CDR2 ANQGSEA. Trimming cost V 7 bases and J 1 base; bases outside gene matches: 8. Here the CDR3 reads CSATPGTGNTEAFF. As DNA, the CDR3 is TGCAGCGCTACGCCTGGGACAGGGAACACTGAAGCTTTCTTT.

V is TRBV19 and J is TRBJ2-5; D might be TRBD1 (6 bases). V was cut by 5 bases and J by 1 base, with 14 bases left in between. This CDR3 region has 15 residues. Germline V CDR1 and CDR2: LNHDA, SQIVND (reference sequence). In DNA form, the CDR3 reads TGTGCCAGTAGTCCCAGGACAGCCTTCCAAGAGACCCAGTACTTC. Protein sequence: CASSPRTAFQETQYF. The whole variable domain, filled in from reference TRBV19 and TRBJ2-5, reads DGGITQSPKYLFRKEGQNVTLSCEQNLNHDAMYWYRQDPGQGLRLIYYSQIVNDFQKGDIAEGYSVSREKKESFPLTVTSAQKNPTAFYLCASSPRTAFQETQYFGPGTRLLVL.

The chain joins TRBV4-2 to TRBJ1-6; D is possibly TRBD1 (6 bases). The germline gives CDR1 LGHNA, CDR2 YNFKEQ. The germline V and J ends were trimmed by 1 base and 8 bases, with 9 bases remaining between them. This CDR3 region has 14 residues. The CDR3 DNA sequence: TGTGCCAGCAGCCAAGCAGGGGCAGATTCACCCCTCCACTTT. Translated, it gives CASSQAGADSPLHF.

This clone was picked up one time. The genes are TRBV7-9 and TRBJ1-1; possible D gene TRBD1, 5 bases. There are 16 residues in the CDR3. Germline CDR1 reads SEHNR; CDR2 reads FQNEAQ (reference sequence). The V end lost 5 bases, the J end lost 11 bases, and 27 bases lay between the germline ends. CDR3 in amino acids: CASSQRGGDRIGGAFF. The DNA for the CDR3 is TGTGCCAGCAGCCAAAGGGGCGGGGACCGAATCGGCGGGGCTTTCTTT.

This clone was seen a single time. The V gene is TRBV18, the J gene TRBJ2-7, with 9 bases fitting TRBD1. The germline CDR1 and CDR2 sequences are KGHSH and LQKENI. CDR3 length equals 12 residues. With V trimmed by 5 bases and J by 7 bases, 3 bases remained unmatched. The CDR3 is CASSRDRVEQYF. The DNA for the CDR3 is TGTGCCAGCTCAAGGGACAGGGTGGAGCAGTACTTC. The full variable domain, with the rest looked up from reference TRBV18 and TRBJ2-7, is NAGVMQNPRHLVRRRGQEARLRCSPMKGHSHVYWYRQLPEEGLKFMVYLQKENIIDESGMPKERFSAEFPKEGPSILRIQQVVRGDSAAYFCASSRDRVEQYFGPGTRLTVT.

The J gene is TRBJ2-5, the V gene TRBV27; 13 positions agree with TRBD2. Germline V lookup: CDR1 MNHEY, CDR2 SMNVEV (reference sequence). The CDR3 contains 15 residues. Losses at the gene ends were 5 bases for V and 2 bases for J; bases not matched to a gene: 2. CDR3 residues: CASSPGLAGQETQYF. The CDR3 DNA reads TGTGCCAGCAGTCCGGGACTAGCGGGACAAGAGACCCAGTACTTC.

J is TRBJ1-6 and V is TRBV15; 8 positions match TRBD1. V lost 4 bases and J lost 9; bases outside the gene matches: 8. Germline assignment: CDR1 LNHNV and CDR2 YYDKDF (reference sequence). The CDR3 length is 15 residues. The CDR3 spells CATSTWTGQTSPLHF. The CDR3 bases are TGTGCCACCAGCACATGGACAGGGCAAACTTCACCCCTCCACTTT.

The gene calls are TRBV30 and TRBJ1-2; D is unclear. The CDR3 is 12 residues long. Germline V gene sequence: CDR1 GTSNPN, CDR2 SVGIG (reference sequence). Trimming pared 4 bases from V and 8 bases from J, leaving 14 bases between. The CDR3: CAWNGRPSGYTF. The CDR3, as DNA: TGTGCCTGGAACGGTCGTCCCTCAGGCTACACCTTC.

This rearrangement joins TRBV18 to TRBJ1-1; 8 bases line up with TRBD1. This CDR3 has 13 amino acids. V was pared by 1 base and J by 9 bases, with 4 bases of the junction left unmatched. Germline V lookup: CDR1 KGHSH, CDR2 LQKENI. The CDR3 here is CASSPQDRAKAFF. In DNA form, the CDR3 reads TGTGCCAGCTCACCACAGGACAGGGCTAAAGCTTTCTTT.

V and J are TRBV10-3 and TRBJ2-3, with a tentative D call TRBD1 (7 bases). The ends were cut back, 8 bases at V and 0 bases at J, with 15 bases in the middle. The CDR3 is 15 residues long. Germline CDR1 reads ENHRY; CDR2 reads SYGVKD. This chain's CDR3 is CAIGGTVTSTDTQYF. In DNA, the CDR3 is TGTGCCATCGGAGGGACAGTCACTAGCACAGATACGCAGTATTTT.

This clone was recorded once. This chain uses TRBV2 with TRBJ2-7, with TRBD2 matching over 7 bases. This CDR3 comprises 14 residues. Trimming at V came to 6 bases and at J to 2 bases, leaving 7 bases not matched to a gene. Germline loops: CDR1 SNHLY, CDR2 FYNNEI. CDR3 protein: CASRGGGAPYEQYF. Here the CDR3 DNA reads TGTGCCAGCAGAGGCGGGGGAGCTCCCTACGAGCAGTACTTC.

DNA of the CDR3: TGTGCCAGCAGTTACTCTGTCATGAACACTGAAGCTTTCTTT. This gives the protein CASSYSVMNTEAFF. The V and J genes are TRBV6-5 and TRBJ1-1; D gene uncertain. V lost 0 bases and J 0 bases, leaving 5 bases between the germline ends. Per germline, CDR1 MNHEY and CDR2 SVGAGI. This CDR3 is 14 amino acids long.

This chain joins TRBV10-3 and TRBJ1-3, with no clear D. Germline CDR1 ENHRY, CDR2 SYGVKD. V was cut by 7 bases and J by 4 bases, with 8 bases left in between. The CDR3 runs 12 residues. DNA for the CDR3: TGTGCCATCAAGGGAGGAGGAAACACCATATATTTT. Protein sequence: CAIKGGGNTIYF.

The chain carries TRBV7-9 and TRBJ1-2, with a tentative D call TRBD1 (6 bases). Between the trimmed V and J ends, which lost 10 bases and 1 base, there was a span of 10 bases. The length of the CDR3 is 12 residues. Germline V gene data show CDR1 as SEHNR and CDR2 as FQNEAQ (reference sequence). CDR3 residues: CAIPQGNYGYTF. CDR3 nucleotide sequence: TGTGCCATACCACAGGGTAACTATGGCTACACCTTC. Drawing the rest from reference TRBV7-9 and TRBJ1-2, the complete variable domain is DTGVSQNPRHKITKRGQNVTFRCDPISEHNRLYWYRQTLGQGPEFLTYFQNEAQLEKSRLLSDRFSAERPKGSFSTLEIQRTEQGDSAMYLCAIPQGNYGYTFGSGTRLTVV.

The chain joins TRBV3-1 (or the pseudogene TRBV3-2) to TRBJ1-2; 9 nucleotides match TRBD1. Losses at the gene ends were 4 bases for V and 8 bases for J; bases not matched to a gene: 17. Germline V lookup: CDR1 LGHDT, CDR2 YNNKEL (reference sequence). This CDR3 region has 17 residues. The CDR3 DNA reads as TGTGCCAGCAGCCGTGGGACAGGGCCCTCATCCGGGCTGGGCTACACCTTC. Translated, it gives CASSRGTGPSSGLGYTF.

This chain's CDR3 is CSDSAGAGSDTQYF. CDR3 nucleotides: TGCAGCGATTCTGCGGGAGCGGGGTCAGATACGCAGTATTTT. The V call is TRBV29-1, the J call TRBJ2-3, with TRBD2 matching 7 bases. This CDR3 has 14 amino acids. Germline lookup yields CDR1 SQVTM and CDR2 ANQGSEA. J gave up 4 bases and V 7 bases, and 11 bases lay outside the gene matches.

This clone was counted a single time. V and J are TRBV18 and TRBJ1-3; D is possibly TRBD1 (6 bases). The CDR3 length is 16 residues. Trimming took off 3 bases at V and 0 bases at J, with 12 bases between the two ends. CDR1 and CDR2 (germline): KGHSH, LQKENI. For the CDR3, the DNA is TGTGCCAGCTCACCGACCGGGACAAGCTCTGGAAACACCATATATTTT. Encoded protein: CASSPTGTSSGNTIYF.

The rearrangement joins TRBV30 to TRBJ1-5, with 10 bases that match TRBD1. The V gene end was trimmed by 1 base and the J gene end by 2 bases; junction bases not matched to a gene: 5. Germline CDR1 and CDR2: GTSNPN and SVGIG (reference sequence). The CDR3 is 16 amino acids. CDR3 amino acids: CAWSALGTGGNQPQHF. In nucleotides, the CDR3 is TGTGCCTGGAGTGCCCTAGGGACAGGGGGCAATCAGCCCCAGCATTTT.

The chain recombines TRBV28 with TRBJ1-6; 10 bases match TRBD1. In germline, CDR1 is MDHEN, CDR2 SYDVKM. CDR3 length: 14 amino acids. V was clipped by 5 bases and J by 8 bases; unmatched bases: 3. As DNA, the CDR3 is TGTGCCAGCAGTACGGGACAGGGGTATTCACCCCTCCACTTT. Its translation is CASSTGQGYSPLHF.

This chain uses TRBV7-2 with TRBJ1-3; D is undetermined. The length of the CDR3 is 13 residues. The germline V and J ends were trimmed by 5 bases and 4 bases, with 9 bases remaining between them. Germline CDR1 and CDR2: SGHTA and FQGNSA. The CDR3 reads CASSPSGGNTIYF. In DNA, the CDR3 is TGTGCCAGCAGCCCTTCGGGGGGAAACACCATATATTTT.

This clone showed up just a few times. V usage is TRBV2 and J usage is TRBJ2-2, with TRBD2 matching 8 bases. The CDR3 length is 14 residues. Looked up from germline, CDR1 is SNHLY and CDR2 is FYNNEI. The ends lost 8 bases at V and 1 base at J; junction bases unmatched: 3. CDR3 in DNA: TGTGCCAGCCGGACTAGCCAGAACACCGGGGAGCTGTTTTTT. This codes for CASRTSQNTGELFF.